This T cell receptor beta chain was identified in a study of Ad26.COV2.S vaccination and SARS-CoV-2 variants (dated by TCRdb to 2020 to 2022). As for the study more broadly: Vaccine-arm donors were drawn from COV1001, a multicentre, randomized, double-blind, placebo-controlled phase I-IIa trial of Ad26.COV2.S in healthy adults. A total of around 32 samples were included in the TCR-sequenced set, comprising roughly 19 Ad26.COV2.S vaccine recipients, 5 placebo recipients and 8 SARS-CoV-2 convalescent individuals. Ad26.COV2.S was given intramuscularly at 5x10^10 or 1x10^11 viral particles, as a single shot or as two shots 56 days apart. The specificity and breadth of SARS-CoV-2-reactive T cell receptors after Ad26.COV2.S vaccination were assessed by TCRbeta repertoire sequencing. Trial participants were randomized into five groups of five: low-dose or high-dose Ad26.COV2.S given once or twice, or placebo on both occasions. Throughout the experiments and outcome assessment, investigators stayed blinded to trial group allocation.

Including cysteine and phenylalanine, the CDR3 has 17 amino acids. The DNA shown is the 51-base CDR3, in frame from base 1. CDR1 and CDR2 are read off the germline V gene (reference sequence) as LNHNV and YYDKDF. V lost 1 base and J lost 8 bases; the stretch between them is 21 bases long. On the study overall, not on this receptor specifically: Comparable non-spike TCR breadth was observed between vaccine and placebo recipients, consistent with only spike being contained in the vaccine. The study was not powered to compare responses between vaccine doses or regimens. Substantial breadth of spike-specific CD8+ and CD4+ T cell responses was reported after vaccination. It was noted by the authors that total T cell responses may have been underestimated by the TCR breadth and depth analyses. Higher spike-specific TCR breadth was observed in Ad26.COV2.S recipients than in placebo recipients (P = 0.0014).

The immunoSEQ Assay was the method used to sequence TCRbeta CDR3 regions. After extraction, genomic DNA underwent amplification by bias-controlled multiplex PCR, followed by high-throughput sequencing. The paper's processing steps were these. To quantify the absolute abundance of every unique TCRbeta CDR3 region, sequences were collapsed and filtered. T cell fraction was estimated by normalizing TCRbeta template counts to usable DNA, which was measured by amplifying reference genes present in all nucleated cells. Repertoire TCRs were annotated as SARS-CoV-2-specific when V gene, CDR3 amino acid sequence and J gene were exactly matched to a known reactive TCR set. The reference SARS-CoV-2 TCR set was derived from MIRA and filtered for enrichment in COVID-19-positive ImmuneCODE repertoires, a step that removed public or cross-reactive TCRs. Using the MIRA antigens, annotated TCRs were further analysed by specific ORF or by position within an ORF. Depth was the summed frequency of annotated unique rearrangements, while breadth was defined as annotated unique rearrangements over total unique productive rearrangements. TCR breadth was compared between groups using two-sided Wilcoxon rank-sum tests. TCRdb carries this immuneACCESS record with in-frame sequences only. Its versions omit some clonotypes, under half of them owing to an unresolved V gene in the studies checked, with the rest unexplained. From that table come the V and J calls and clone size; the DNA was used to work out D and trimming. Counted in this sample were roughly 380,000 clones; 85% of them appeared once. In total, the top ten clones hold around 3.3% of the sample.

The sample's treatment or condition label, decoded: some 20 received Ad26.COV2.S at low or high dose, single or two shots; roughly five received placebo; per-sample allocation not given. For vaccine and placebo recipients, repertoires were sequenced using samples collected on day 63 after the first injection. In Cohort 1b, about two dozen adults aged 18-55 years were enrolled at a single site in Boston, USA, between 29 July and 7 August 2020. As a vaccine, Ad26.COV2.S was a replication-incompetent adenovirus type 26 vector that expressed a prefusion-stabilized SARS-CoV-2 spike protein derived from the original Wuhan strain. Turning to this clone: It lacks a known antigen. No per-base quality is available; no much larger clone lies one base away.

The starting material was peripheral blood, obtained in a trial of Ad26.COV2.S vaccine versus placebo. This receptor chain uses TRBV15 and TRBJ2-1; a tentative D call is TRBD2 (5 bases match). This TCR derives from a person between 18 and 60 years old who received the Ad26.COV2.S COVID-19 vaccine or a placebo. The encoded CDR3 is CATSRGPEGLAQHEQFF. The DNA is as follows: TGTGCCACCAGCAGAGGTCCGGAAGGGCTAGCTCAGCATGAGCAGTTCTTC.